This T cell receptor (beta chain) was recorded in a study of cytomegalovirus exposure and HLA in healthy donors. Study at large: T cells numbering about 180 million yielded 90 million to 140 million unique TCR beta sequences in an earlier analysis.

Germline CDR1 and CDR2: MRHNA and SNTAGT. This CDR3 spans 13 amino acids. 60 Vbeta and 13 Jbeta primers were used in PCR. This table comes from immunoSEQ multiplex PCR, and its TCRdb copy is limited to in-frame clones, with some not included. The table shows 55,000 or so clones, with about three quarters occurring only once. This clone has more than one count but fewer than ten. Germline is not matched at one junction end, which may reflect a read error. Sequencing was performed on PBMCs. This chain joins TRBV6-4 and TRBJ2-3; D perhaps matches TRBD2 (5 bases). The clonotype comes from a man younger than 35 in good health and CMV-seronegative. As DNA, the CDR3 is TGTGCCAGCAGGGACTTTAACACAGATACGCAGTATTTT. As protein: CASRDFNTDTQYF.